These 27 T cell receptor beta chains came from one sample sequenced in a study of Graves' ophthalmopathy and Graves' hyperthyroidism. For repertoire sequencing, the TCR beta CDR3 regions were amplified from RNA transcripts. HTBI primers primed a first-round RT-PCR, and a second-round multiplex PCR followed. TCRdb re-derived calls from the multiplex PCR reads in MiXCR, one entry per CDR3 protein. The sample consists of roughly 420,000 distinct CDR3 sequences, 21% of them appearing once. The source material was peripheral blood. The source is a young woman with stable Graves' hyperthyroidism.

The chain combines TRBV24-1 with TRBJ1-6; D possibly corresponds to TRBD1 (5 bases). CDR1 is KGHDR and CDR2 is SFDVKD in the germline V gene. The CDR3 runs to 14 residues. V gave up 6 bases and J gave up 5 bases, with 10 bases separating them. CDR3 in amino acids: CATSPGPNNSPLHF. Here the CDR3 DNA reads TGTGCCACCAGTCCGGGACCTAATAATTCACCCCTCCACTTT.

This clonotype was recorded many times. The chain couples TRBV11-2 to TRBJ2-7; weak D call: TRBD2 (5 bases). V was shortened by 5 bases and J by 3 bases, with 17 bases between the two germline ends. CDR1 is SGHAT and CDR2 is FQNNGV in the germline V gene. The CDR3 totals 15 residues. The chain's CDR3 is CASSPTAGLRYEQYF. In DNA form, the CDR3 reads TGTGCCAGCAGCCCAACGGCGGGTTTGCGCTACGAGCAGTACTTC.

This clonotype was observed at least ten times. The chain recombines TRBV28 with TRBJ2-7; no clear D. V lost 8 bases and J 4 bases, leaving 15 bases between the germline ends. Germline CDR1 reads MDHEN; CDR2 reads SYDVKM. This CDR3 spans 13 amino acids. CDR3 sequence (DNA): TGTGCCAGCGCCCCGACTGTGGGATACGAGCAGTACTTC. Translation gives CASAPTVGYEQYF.

This clonotype has a count of ten or more. The CDR3 nucleotides read TGTGCCAGCAGTTTCGCGGGGGGTGACGGAAATCAGCCCCAGCATTTT. Protein: CASSFAGGDGNQPQHF. The chain uses TRBV28 and TRBJ1-5; TRBD1 might be the D (5 bases). CDR3 length: 16 residues. Per germline, CDR1 MDHEN and CDR2 SYDVKM. V was cut by 3 bases and J by 4 bases, with 16 bases left in between.

This clonotype was found many times. The chain combines TRBV5-1 with TRBJ1-6; TRBD1 is a possible D gene (5 bases). Germline CDR1 reads SGHRS; CDR2 reads YFSETQ. The CDR3 sequence is 16 residues long. The V end was cut by 2 bases, the J end by 9 bases, with 18 bases between. The CDR3 DNA follows: TGCGCCAGCAGCTTTACCGGGACGGACGGACTTTCACCCCTCCACTTT. Its protein is CASSFTGTDGLSPLHF.

This clonotype was observed at least ten times. This sequence joins TRBV12-3 or TRBV12-4 and TRBJ1-1; the D gene is possibly TRBD1 (6 bases). With 1 base removed from V and 3 bases from J, the gap between germline ends came to 9 bases. The CDR3 loop spans 14 amino acids. CDR3 nucleotides: TGTGCCAGCAGTTTAGGGACAGTCCACACTGAAGCTTTCTTT. This gives the protein CASSLGTVHTEAFF.

Ten or more counts support this clonotype. The chain couples TRBV24-1 to TRBJ2-7; D unclear. Between the trimmed V and J ends, which lost 4 bases and 6 bases, there was a span of 6 bases. Germline loops: CDR1 KGHDR, CDR2 SFDVKD. The CDR3 covers 11 residues. The CDR3 nucleotides are TGTGCCACCAGTGACCGCCTCGAGCAGTACTTC. Its translation is CATSDRLEQYF.

This clonotype was counted at least ten times. J is TRBJ1-1 and V is TRBV12-5; D possibly corresponds to TRBD1 (5 bases). Germline V gene sequence: CDR1 LGHNT, CDR2 FRNRAP. Trimming cost V 7 bases and J 7 bases, with 7 bases left between them. This CDR3 is built from 10 residues. The chain's CDR3 is CASAQGEAFF. In DNA, the CDR3 is TGTGCTAGTGCCCAGGGTGAAGCTTTCTTT.

This clonotype was recorded many times. At one end the junction does not follow the germline gene, possibly because of a read error. The gene calls are TRBV28 and TRBJ2-7; 7 bases are a match to TRBD1. CDR3 length: 14 amino acids. Per the germline V gene, CDR1 is MDHEN and CDR2 is SYDVKM. The CDR3 DNA is TGTGCCAGCAGCCCCCGGGACAGAGCCTACGAGCAGTGCTTC. Translation: CASSPRDRAYEQCF.

This clonotype was observed many times. The rearrangement joins TRBV28 to TRBJ1-3; 11 bases map to TRBD1. The CDR3 contains 15 residues. Germline values: CDR1 MDHEN, CDR2 SYDVKM. V dropped 6 bases and J dropped 3; count of bases not matched to a gene: 4. The CDR3 region has the DNA TGTGCCAGCAGCCGGACAGGGGGCAGTGGAAACACCATATATTTT. This codes for CASSRTGGSGNTIYF. Combining the CDR3 with reference TRBV28 and TRBJ1-3 gives the whole variable domain DVKVTQSSRYLVKRTGEKVFLECVQDMDHENMFWYRQDPGLGLRLIYFSYDVKMKEKGDIPEGYSVSREKKERFSLILESASTNQTSMYLCASSRTGGSGNTIYFGEGSWLTVV.

This clonotype was picked up many times. The chain is built from TRBV28 and TRBJ1-2; possible D gene TRBD1, 5 bases. Deletions cut 11 bases from V and 4 bases from J, with 20 bases between. This CDR3 has 14 amino acids. In germline, CDR1 is MDHEN, CDR2 SYDVKM. The CDR3 region is CASHARGGSYGYTF. CDR3 DNA: TGTGCCTCTCATGCGAGGGGCGGGTCCTATGGCTACACCTTC.

The V and J genes are TRBV30 and TRBJ2-7, with TRBD2 as a possible D gene (6 bases). Germline V gene sequence: CDR1 GTSNPN, CDR2 SVGIG (reference sequence). The V gene lost 1 base and the J gene lost 2 bases, with 24 bases spanning the gap. The CDR3 loop spans 18 amino acids. The CDR3 here is CAWSAPLQRDWVTYEQYF. CDR3 coding DNA: TGTGCCTGGAGTGCCCCTCTGCAACGGGACTGGGTGACCTACGAGCAGTACTTC.

This clonotype has just a few counts. The chain couples TRBV20-1 to TRBJ2-7; 16 nucleotides align to TRBD2. V lost 5 bases, J lost 1 base, and 14 bases stayed unmatched. Germline CDR1 reads DFQATT; CDR2 reads SNEGSKA (reference sequence). This CDR3 has 19 amino acids. CDR3 protein: CSAPSGTSGRARGSYEQYF. The CDR3 nucleotides read TGCAGTGCTCCTTCGGGGACTAGCGGGAGGGCGCGGGGGTCCTACGAGCAGTACTTC.

This clonotype was recorded at least ten times. The chain combines TRBV28 with TRBJ2-7, with D perhaps matching TRBD2 (6 bases). This CDR3 is built from 14 residues. Germline CDR1 and CDR2: MDHEN and SYDVKM. The V and J ends lost 2 bases and 7 bases respectively, with 15 bases between them. CDR3 residues: CASSLAGSTREQYF. The CDR3 DNA reads TGTGCCAGCAGTTTAGCGGGAAGTACGAGAGAGCAGTACTTC.

This clonotype was counted many times. V and J are TRBV6-5 and TRBJ1-2, with 11 bases fitting TRBD1. The germline gives CDR1 MNHEY, CDR2 SVGAGI. V lost 4 bases to trimming and J lost 8 bases; unmatched junction nucleotides: 9. This CDR3 has 15 amino acids. CDR3 sequence reads: CASSSLPGQGDGYTF. CDR3 DNA sequence: TGTGCCAGCAGTTCACTTCCGGGACAGGGGGACGGCTACACCTTC.

This clonotype was seen at least ten times. The chain joins TRBV13 to TRBJ2-7, with 8 bases identical to TRBD1. This CDR3 is 16 amino acids long. Germline V gives CDR1 PRHDT, CDR2 FYEKMQ (reference sequence). Trimming at V came to 2 bases and at J to 4 bases, leaving 10 bases not matched to a gene. DNA for the CDR3: TGTGCCAGCAGCTTAAGGGGGCAGGGGGCTATGTACGAGCAGTACTTC. Protein product: CASSLRGQGAMYEQYF.

Points on this clonotype: A much larger clone lies a single base off, so this may be a read error. The CDR3 bases are TGTGCCAGCAGTTTCCCGTATAATTCACACCTCCACTTT. Encoded protein: CASSFPYNSHLHF. V and J are TRBV28 and TRBJ1-6, with no clear D. The germline gives CDR1 MDHEN, CDR2 SYDVKM. CDR3 length: 13 amino acids.

The chain links TRBV27 to TRBJ1-5; 7 bases line up with TRBD1. The germline CDR1 and CDR2 sequences are MNHEY and SMNVEV (reference sequence). The CDR3 is 14 amino acids. V lost 5 bases, J lost 0 bases, and 1 base stayed unmatched. CDR3 bases: TGTGCCAGCAGTCAGGGGGATAGCAATCAGCCCCAGCATTTT. It codes for CASSQGDSNQPQHF.

Many counts were recorded for this clonotype. The chain recombines TRBV7-2 with TRBJ2-5, with 8 bases that match TRBD2. The CDR3 covers 16 residues. Looked up from germline, CDR1 is SGHTA and CDR2 is FQGNSA. V dropped 1 base and J dropped 1; count of bases not matched to a gene: 5. CDR3 sequence: CASSLGAAGAQETQYF. For the CDR3, the DNA is TGTGCCAGCAGCTTAGGTGCAGCGGGAGCCCAAGAGACCCAGTACTTC.

The table lists this clonotype with a few counts. Since a much larger clone is just one base distant, this may be a read error. The chain carries TRBV27 and TRBJ2-5, with D possibly TRBD1 on 6 matching bases. Germline CDR1 MNHEY, CDR2 SMNVEV (reference sequence). The CDR3 has 15 amino acids. Here the CDR3 reads CASSLGQTFQETKYF. The CDR3 bases are TGTGCCAGCAGTTTAGGACAGACTTTCCAAGAGACCAAGTACTTC.

This clonotype was counted a few times. The chain employs TRBV11-3 and TRBJ1-1; tentative D call: TRBD1 (6 bases). Germline CDR1 reads SGHNT; CDR2 reads YENEEA. This CDR3 is 15 amino acids long. V gave up 4 bases and J gave up 4 bases, with 16 bases separating them. CDR3 sequence reads: CASSSRARGSTEAFF. CDR3 coding DNA: TGTGCCAGCAGCTCAAGGGCGAGGGGGAGCACTGAAGCTTTCTTT.

A word on this clonotype: A read error is possible here, since a much larger clone lies one base away. The V call is TRBV19, the J call TRBJ2-5; 7 positions agree with TRBD1. This CDR3 region has 13 residues. From germline, CDR1 is LNHDA and CDR2 SQIVND (reference sequence). The CDR3 loop is CASTRTQGETKYF. The CDR3 region has the DNA TGTGCCAGTACCCGGACTCAGGGGGAGACCAAGTACTTC.

The table lists this clonotype with many counts. Here the CDR3 DNA reads TGTGCCAGCAGCGACGCTAGCGGGATCAGATACTACGAGCAGTACTTC. Its protein product is CASSDASGIRYYEQYF. The J gene is TRBJ2-7, the V gene TRBV4-2, with 9 bases identical to TRBD2. From germline, CDR1 is LGHNA and CDR2 YNFKEQ. The CDR3 has 16 amino acids. Losses at the gene ends were 5 bases for V and 3 bases for J; bases not matched to a gene: 11.

There are many counts of this clonotype. CDR3 sequence reads: CASSPSGQRNQPQHF. The CDR3 DNA reads as TGTGCCAGCAGCCCTTCGGGACAGCGCAATCAGCCCCAGCATTTT. The J gene is TRBJ1-5, the V gene TRBV7-2; TRBD1 aligns across 7 bases. CDR1 SGHTA and CDR2 FQGNSA come from the germline V gene. The CDR3 sequence is 15 residues long. Trimming at V came to 5 bases and at J to 2 bases, leaving 6 bases not matched to a gene.

The chain combines TRBV28 with TRBJ1-1; D is undetermined. V dropped 7 bases and J dropped 3 bases, with 12 bases sitting between them. CDR3 size: 13 residues. From germline, CDR1 is MDHEN and CDR2 SYDVKM. The CDR3 nucleotides are TGTGCCAGCACCATCACCGGTTACACTGAAGCTTTCTTT. Protein product: CASTITGYTEAFF.

In this sample, this clonotype turned up many times. The rearrangement links TRBV5-1 to TRBJ1-2; D remains unclear. The V and J ends lost 0 bases and 4 bases respectively, with 10 bases between them. The CDR3 length is 14 residues. Germline CDR1 SGHRS, CDR2 YFSETQ. The CDR3 DNA is TGCGCCAGCAGCTTGGAGGCAGCTACCTATGGCTACACCTTC. Amino acid sequence: CASSLEAATYGYTF.

At least ten counts were recorded for this clonotype. The CDR3 loop is CASSLMAGWTYEQYF. CDR3 coding DNA: TGTGCCAGCAGTTTAATGGCAGGGTGGACCTACGAGCAGTACTTC. V and J are TRBV28 and TRBJ2-7; the D gene is possibly TRBD1 (5 bases). V shed 2 bases and J shed 2 bases, with 13 bases lying between them. The germline V gene has CDR1 MDHEN and CDR2 SYDVKM. The CDR3 runs to 15 residues.